This T cell receptor (beta chain) is drawn from a study of T cell clonality in common variable immunodeficiency. Data came from immunoSEQ multiplex PCR; TCRdb stores just in-frame clones and leaves some out. Singletons are absent from the sample, which has under 45,000 clones. The V end lost 3 bases, the J end lost 2 bases, and 12 bases lay between the germline ends. The CDR3 is made up of 14 amino acids. Germline CDR1 reads SQVTM; CDR2 reads ANQGSEA. Many counts were recorded for this clone. The read comes to an end 3 residues before the CDR3 does, leaving the germline J gene to fill in the end. The receptor comes from a person aged 18 to 75 in good health. J is TRBJ2-3 and V is TRBV29-1, with D uncertain. Sequencing was performed on peripheral blood mononuclear cells. CDR3 DNA, as far as it was read: TGCAGCGTTGACCAGACTCTGTTCACAGATACG. Translating it yields CSVDQTLFTDT. The whole CDR3 sequence is CSVDQTLFTDTQYF.